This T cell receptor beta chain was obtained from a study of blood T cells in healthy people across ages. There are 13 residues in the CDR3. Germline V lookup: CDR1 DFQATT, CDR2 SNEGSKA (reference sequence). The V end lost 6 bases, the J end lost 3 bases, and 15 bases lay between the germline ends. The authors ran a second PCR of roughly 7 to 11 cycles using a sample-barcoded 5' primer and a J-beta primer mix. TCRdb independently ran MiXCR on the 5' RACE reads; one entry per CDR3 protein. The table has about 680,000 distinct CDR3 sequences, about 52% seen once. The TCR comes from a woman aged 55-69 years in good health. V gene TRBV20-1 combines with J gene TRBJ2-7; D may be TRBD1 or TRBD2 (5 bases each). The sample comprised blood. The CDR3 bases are TGCAGTGCCAAGGACTGGGGCGTCTACGAGCAGTACTTC. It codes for CSAKDWGVYEQYF.